One and the same sample provided the 8 T cell receptor beta chains below, sequenced in a study of blood T cell repertoires in COVID-19. Repertoires were generated with immunoSEQ multiplex PCR, while TCRdb's copy carries only in-frame clones and drops some. The sample carries over 40,000 clones, around 84% recorded once. The sequenced material came from peripheral blood. Source of these receptors: a man older than 75 with active COVID-19.

J is TRBJ1-2 and V is TRBV6-6; D unclear. The germline CDR1 and CDR2 sequences are MNHNY and SVGAGI (reference sequence). The CDR3 runs 12 residues. V lost 6 bases, J lost 4 bases, and 9 bases lay in between. Written as DNA, the CDR3 is TGTGCCAGCAGCCCCGGAGCCTATGGCTACACCTTC. Translated, it gives CASSPGAYGYTF.

The J gene is TRBJ2-3, the V gene TRBV9; a weak D match, TRBD2 (6 bases). Deletions cut 0 bases from V and 5 bases from J, with 10 bases between. Germline CDR1 is SGDLS and CDR2 is YYNGEE. CDR3 length: 14 residues. The CDR3 reads CASSVALAVDTQYF. CDR3 bases: TGTGCCAGCAGCGTAGCACTAGCAGTAGATACGCAGTATTTT.

V usage is TRBV2 and J usage is TRBJ2-1; TRBD2 matches at 10 bases. CDR1 is SNHLY and CDR2 is FYNNEI in the germline V gene. The CDR3 has 15 amino acids. Trimming cost V 8 bases and J 8 bases; bases outside gene matches: 12. The CDR3 DNA reads TGTGCCAGCCCGGGTAGCGGGAGGTTTATGTATGAGCAGTTCTTC. It codes for CASPGSGRFMYEQFF.

The chain couples TRBV29-1 to TRBJ2-3, with 9 bases matching TRBD2. The germline gives CDR1 SQVTM, CDR2 ANQGSEA. V lost 8 bases, J lost 6 bases, and 21 bases stayed unmatched. The CDR3 is made up of 17 amino acids. In nucleotides, the CDR3 is TGCAGCCCCTTAGGGGCGGGAGGGCTAGAGGGTGCGGATACGCAGTATTTT. It yields the protein CSPLGAGGLEGADTQYF.

The V gene is TRBV9, the J gene TRBJ2-2; 12 nucleotides line up with TRBD1. The CDR3 length is 15 residues. V trimming: 2 bases; J trimming: 7 bases; junction bases outside the gene matches: 3. The germline V gene has CDR1 SGDLS and CDR2 YYNGEE. The DNA for the CDR3 is TGTGCCAGCAGCGTCCGGGACAGGGGGCACGGGGAGCTGTTTTTT. It encodes CASSVRDRGHGELFF. Drawing the rest from reference TRBV9 and TRBJ2-2, the complete variable domain is DSGVTQTPKHLITATGQRVTLRCSPRSGDLSVYWYQQSLDQGLQFLIQYYNGEERAKGNILERFSAQQFPDLHSELNLSSLELGDSALYFCASSVRDRGHGELFFGEGSRLTVL.

The chain employs TRBV2 and TRBJ2-3; D unclear. The ends were cut back, 3 bases at V and 3 bases at J, with 4 bases in the middle. The CDR3 spans 12 residues. Germline CDR1 SNHLY, CDR2 FYNNEI. CDR3: CASSERTDTQYF. The CDR3 DNA reads TGTGCCAGCAGTGAGAGGACAGATACGCAGTATTTT.

The chain joins TRBV28 to TRBJ1-2; TRBD1 matches at 7 bases. Germline trimming cut 5 bases from V and 4 bases from J; bases unmatched to any gene: 7. The CDR3 is 14 amino acids. CDR1 and CDR2 from the germline V gene are MDHEN and SYDVKM. The CDR3 DNA reads TGTGCCAGCAGTCCTGACTCAGGGGGCTATGGCTACACCTTC. This codes for CASSPDSGGYGYTF.

Points on this clone: Other DNA sequences of this sample code for an identical CDR3. This rearrangement joins TRBV18 to TRBJ1-5; D possibly corresponds to TRBD1 (6 bases). Germline V lookup: CDR1 KGHSH, CDR2 LQKENI. Trimming took off 3 bases at V and 4 bases at J, with 7 bases between the two ends. The CDR3 spans 13 residues. This CDR3 reads CASSPDRNQPQHF. The CDR3 DNA follows: TGTGCCAGCTCACCGGACAGAAATCAGCCCCAGCATTTT.